The clone carrying this T cell receptor (beta chain) showed up just a few times. The antigen remains unidentified. The CDR3 runs 17 residues. The V gene lost 1 base and the J gene lost 5 bases, with 18 bases spanning the gap. Germline CDR1 and CDR2: MGHRA and YSYEKL. This sample is drawn from a study of cytotoxic CD8 clonotypes in ibrutinib-treated CLL. The overall study: Over 10 relapsed/refractory, some 14 treatment-naive; approximately 18 IGHV unmutated. Productive templates per sample averaged about 260,000; productive rearrangements, some 99,000.

Study conclusions and caveats: Clonality climbed at ibrutinib response, then dropped toward baseline at progression. Stable or contracted on treatment, public clonotypes were also uncommon.

Data came from immunoSEQ multiplex PCR; TCRdb stores just in-frame clones and leaves some out. The table shows tens of thousands of clones, with 90% occurring only once. Sequencing was performed on PBMCs, taken after 12 months of ibrutinib treatment. The chain employs TRBV4-1 and TRBJ1-5; a weak D match, TRBD1 (5 bases). The sequence was obtained from a human donor with chronic lymphocytic leukemia. The CDR3 loop is CASSQVGLKEGHQPQHF. DNA of the CDR3: TGCGCCAGCAGCCAAGTTGGACTGAAGGAGGGGCATCAGCCCCAGCATTTT.